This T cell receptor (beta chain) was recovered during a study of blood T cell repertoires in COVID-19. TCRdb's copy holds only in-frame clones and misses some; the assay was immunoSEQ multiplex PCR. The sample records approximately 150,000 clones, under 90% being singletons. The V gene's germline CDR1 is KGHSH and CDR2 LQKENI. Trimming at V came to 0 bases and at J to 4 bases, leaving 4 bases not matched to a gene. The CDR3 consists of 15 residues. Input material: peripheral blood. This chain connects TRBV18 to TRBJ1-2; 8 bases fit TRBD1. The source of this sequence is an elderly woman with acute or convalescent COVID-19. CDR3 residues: CASSPPGQELYGYTF. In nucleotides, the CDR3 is TGTGCCAGCTCACCACCGGGACAGGAGCTCTATGGCTACACCTTC.